This section outlines one T cell receptor beta chain sequence together with its context. The antigen remains undetermined. This sample stems from a study of T cell clonotyping in hematopoietic cell transplantation. At the level of the study: Recipient samples before transplant were obtained post-cytoreduction. Study-wide findings and caveats: At the given depth, recipient repertoires were over 97% de novo clonotypes.

The CDR3 is 15 residues long. V shed 4 bases, J shed 2 bases, and the junction held 7 bases outside the gene matches. Looked up from germline, CDR1 is SGHDT and CDR2 is YYEEEE. Indicated time point: recipient sample about 28 days before transplant, after cytoreduction. Using immunoSEQ multiplex PCR, the repertoire was profiled, and TCRdb retains in-frame clones only, with some absent. The sample has 25,000 to 35,000 clones, under 85% seen once. J is TRBJ2-7 and V is TRBV5-6; TRBD1 matches at 9 bases. The TCR originated in a man in his forties or fifties with myelodysplastic syndrome. Some clones in this sample may be carry-over from other donors' samples. Source: peripheral blood mononuclear cells, taken before stem cell transplant. CDR3 sequence (DNA): TGTGCCAGCAGCGCTGGGGACAGGGAGCCCTACGAGCAGTACTTC. Protein product: CASSAGDREPYEQYF.